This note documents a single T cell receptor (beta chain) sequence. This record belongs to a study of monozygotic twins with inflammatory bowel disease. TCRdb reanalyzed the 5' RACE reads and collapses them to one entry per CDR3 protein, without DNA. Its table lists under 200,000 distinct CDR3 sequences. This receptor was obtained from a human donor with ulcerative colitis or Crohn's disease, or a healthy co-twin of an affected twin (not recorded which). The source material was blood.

The CDR3 is CASRIPSGGNEQFF. The chain links TRBV18 to TRBJ2-1; TCRdb selects TRBD2, and the lack of DNA leaves this call unchecked. This CDR3 contains 14 residues. Germline V gives CDR1 KGHSH, CDR2 LQKENI.